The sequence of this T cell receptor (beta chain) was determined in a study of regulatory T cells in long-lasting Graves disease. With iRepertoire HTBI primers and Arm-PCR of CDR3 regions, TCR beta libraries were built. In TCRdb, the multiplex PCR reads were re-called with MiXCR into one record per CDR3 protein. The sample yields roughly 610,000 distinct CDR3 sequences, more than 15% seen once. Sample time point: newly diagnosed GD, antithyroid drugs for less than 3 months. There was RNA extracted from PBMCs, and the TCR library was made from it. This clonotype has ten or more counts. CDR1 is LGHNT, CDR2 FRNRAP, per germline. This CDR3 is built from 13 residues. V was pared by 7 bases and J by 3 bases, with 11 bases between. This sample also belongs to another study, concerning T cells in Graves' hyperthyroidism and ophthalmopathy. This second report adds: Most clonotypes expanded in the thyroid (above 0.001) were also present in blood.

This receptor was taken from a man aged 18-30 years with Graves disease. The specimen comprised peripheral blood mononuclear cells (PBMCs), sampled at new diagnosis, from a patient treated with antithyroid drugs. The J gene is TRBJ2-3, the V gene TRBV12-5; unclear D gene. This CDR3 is CASALGGTDTQYF. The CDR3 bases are TGTGCTAGTGCCCTAGGTGGGACAGATACGCAGTATTTT.